The rows below give T cell receptor beta chains drawn from one sample of a study of blood T cell repertoires in COVID-19. Sequenced by immunoSEQ multiplex PCR; TCRdb stores in-frame clones only, minus some. The sample holds approximately 300,000 clones, 89% seen once. The sequenced material came from PBMCs or T cells enriched from blood (not recorded which). The source of these receptors is a man aged 55 to 69 who had recovered from COVID-19. Both conserved end residues are part of each CDR3. A D gene is named only where the DNA matches it firmly. Size is stated for part of the rows, as once, few or many counts, or as a class when the clone is expanded.

V: TRBV30
size: -
D: -
J: TRBJ2-3
DNA: TGTGCCTGGAGTTGGCGGGTGAGCACAGATACGCAGTATTTT
CDR3: CAWSWRVSTDTQYF

V: TRBV9
size: -
D: -
J: TRBJ2-7
DNA: TGTGCCAGCAGTCGACAGTCAACTATCTACGAGCAGTACTTC
CDR3: CASSRQSTIYEQYF

V: TRBV6-2/TRBV6-3
size: -
D: -
J: TRBJ1-2
DNA: TGTGCCAGCAGTTACTGGGCGGGGGGCGGCTATGGCTACACCTTC
CDR3: CASSYWAGGGYGYTF

V: TRBV3-1/TRBV3-2
size: -
D: TRBD1
J: TRBJ1-1
DNA: TGTGCCAGCAGGGACAGGGGGGTTGGTGACACTGAAGCTTTCTTT
CDR3: CASRDRGVGDTEAFF

V: TRBV18
size: -
D: -
J: TRBJ2-1
DNA: TGTGCCAGCTCACCACTGGGGAGCTCCTACAATGAGCAGTTCTTC
CDR3: CASSPLGSSYNEQFF

V: TRBV28
size: -
D: TRBD1
J: TRBJ2-3
DNA: TGTGCCAGCAGTCCGACAGGGAGCACAGATACGCAGTATTTT
CDR3: CASSPTGSTDTQYF

V: TRBV28
size: few
D: -
J: TRBJ2-1
DNA: TGTGCCAGCAGTTTCGGAGCCCGGGACTTCTACAATGAGCAGTTCTTC
CDR3: CASSFGARDFYNEQFF

V: TRBV18
size: -
D: TRBD1
J: TRBJ1-5
DNA: TGTGCCAGCTCACCAGGACAGGCCCTCAATCAGCCCCAGCATTTT
CDR3: CASSPGQALNQPQHF

V: TRBV19
size: once
D: -
J: TRBJ1-2
DNA: TGTGCCAGTAGTATATTCCCCCAGGGCTGGAATGGCTACACCTTC
CDR3: CASSIFPQGWNGYTF

V: TRBV28
size: -
D: -
J: TRBJ1-2
DNA: TGTGCCAGCAGTTTATTCCCGACAGCAAACTATGGCTACACCTTC
CDR3: CASSLFPTANYGYTF

V: TRBV14
size: -
D: TRBD2
J: TRBJ2-1
DNA: TGTGCCAGCAGCCAAGTGACTAGCGGGAGTAATGAGCAGTTCTTC
CDR3: CASSQVTSGSNEQFF

V: TRBV6-2/TRBV6-3
size: -
D: TRBD2
J: TRBJ2-7
DNA: TGTGCCAGCAGTTCTACAGGACTAGCTGGCGAGCAGTACTTC
CDR3: CASSSTGLAGEQYF

V: TRBV19
size: -
D: TRBD2
J: TRBJ2-7
DNA: TGTGCCAGTACTCAGCTAGCGGGAGGCGCGGGGGAGCAGTACTTC
CDR3: CASTQLAGGAGEQYF

V: TRBV24-1
size: -
D: TRBD1
J: TRBJ2-1
DNA: TGTGCCACCAGTGATCAGACAGGGGGATCCTACAATGAGCAGTTCTTC
CDR3: CATSDQTGGSYNEQFF

V: TRBV29-1
size: -
D: -
J: TRBJ1-4
DNA: TGCAGCGTTGGAAAGTCCCCGGGTACTGAAAAACTGTTTTTT
CDR3: CSVGKSPGTEKLFF

V: TRBV12-2
size: -
D: -
J: TRBJ1-5
DNA: TGTGCAAGTCTCCAGGGGGGATTCCCCCAGCATTTT
CDR3: CASLQGGFPQHF

V: TRBV14
size: once
D: -
J: TRBJ1-2
DNA: TGTGCCAGCAGCCTGGGGGGTTTCTATGGCTACACCTTC
CDR3: CASSLGGFYGYTF